The 11 T cell receptor beta chains listed next were all sequenced from one sample in a study of spatial heterogeneity in lung cancer. Described time point: sample taken at primary tumor resection. Sequencing covered unsorted whole RNA taken from tumor, nontumor lung or frozen PBMC. Using its own MiXCR run on the 5' RACE reads, TCRdb lists one record per CDR3 protein. The data hold tens of thousands of distinct CDR3 sequences, with under 5.5% observed a single time. The specimen comprised PBMCs, sampled at surgery. The receptors were gathered from a male donor with early-stage non-small cell lung cancer.

This clonotype showed up many times. The J gene is TRBJ2-2, the V gene TRBV5-1; 9 bases line up with TRBD2. The CDR3 runs 14 residues. The V segment lost 4 bases and the J segment 6 bases; nucleotides outside the gene matches: 4. Germline lookup yields CDR1 SGHRS and CDR2 YFSETQ. CDR3 coding DNA: TGCGCCAGCAGCCCCCGGACTAGCGCCGGGGAGCTGTTTTTT. Amino acids: CASSPRTSAGELFF.

The V gene is TRBV27, the J gene TRBJ1-5; D gene uncertain. The length of the CDR3 is 13 residues. The V gene's germline CDR1 is MNHEY and CDR2 SMNVEV (reference sequence). The V gene lost 7 bases and the J gene lost 2 bases, with 9 bases spanning the gap. In DNA form, the CDR3 reads TGTGCCAGCAAGGAGAGGGGCAATCAGCCCCAGCATTTT. It encodes CASKERGNQPQHF.

In its sample, this clonotype was seen many times. The V gene is TRBV7-3, the J gene TRBJ2-1; D ambiguous. Germline CDR1 is SGHTA and CDR2 is FQGTGA. This CDR3 region has 13 residues. V lost 5 bases, J lost 4 bases, and 9 bases lay in between. The chain's CDR3 is CASSPGEYNEQFF. The CDR3 nucleotides are TGTGCCAGCAGCCCTGGAGAATACAATGAGCAGTTCTTC.

This clonotype was seen repeatedly, ten times or more. The chain carries TRBV28 and TRBJ2-5, with D maybe TRBD1 (7 bases). V was cut by 7 bases and J by 4 bases, with 22 bases left in between. Germline V CDR1 and CDR2: MDHEN, SYDVKM. The CDR3 extends over 16 amino acids. CDR3: CASNLNSGGGRETQYF. DNA for the CDR3: TGTGCCAGCAACCTCAACTCAGGGGGAGGCCGAGAGACCCAGTACTTC.

The sample holds many counts of this clonotype. V is TRBV3-1 and J is TRBJ2-4, with D possibly TRBD1 on 5 matching bases. CDR3 length: 17 residues. The germline V gene has CDR1 LGHDT and CDR2 YNNKEL (reference sequence). Trimming cost V 2 bases and J 0 bases, with 14 bases left between them. The chain's CDR3 is CASSQPPTGVAKNIQYF. In DNA, the CDR3 is TGTGCCAGCAGCCAACCCCCCACAGGCGTAGCCAAAAACATTCAGTACTTC.

This clonotype has ten or more counts. The V call is TRBV5-1, the J call TRBJ2-5; weak D call: TRBD1 (5 bases). This CDR3 has 13 amino acids. Germline loops: CDR1 SGHRS, CDR2 YFSETQ. With 4 bases removed from V and 7 bases from J, the gap between germline ends came to 14 bases. The CDR3 DNA is TGCGCCAGCAGCCCCCAAGGGGAACGGACCCAGTACTTC. The encoded protein is CASSPQGERTQYF. Filled out from reference TRBV5-1 and TRBJ2-5, the complete variable domain reads KAGVTQTPRYLIKTRGQQVTLSCSPISGHRSVSWYQQTPGQGLQFLFEYFSETQRNKGNFPGRFSGRQFSNSRSEMNVSTLELGDSALYLCASSPQGERTQYFGPGTRLLVL.

This clonotype was observed at least ten times. The chain combines TRBV20-1 with TRBJ2-7, with TRBD1 matching over 11 bases. CDR1 is DFQATT, CDR2 SNEGSKA, per germline (reference sequence). This CDR3 region has 13 residues. Unmatched junction bases numbered 4, after V lost 6 bases and J lost 3 bases. The CDR3 nucleotides are TGCAGTGCCCCAGGGACAGGGGGCTACGAGCAGTACTTC. It translates to CSAPGTGGYEQYF.

This clonotype showed up many times. The chain combines TRBV12-3 or TRBV12-4 with TRBJ2-1; 10 nucleotides align to TRBD2. This CDR3 is 16 amino acids long. J lost 4 bases, V lost 7 bases, and 10 bases had no gene match. CDR3 DNA: TGTGCCAGCACTTCTAGCGGGGGCGCCGGGTACAATGAGCAGTTCTTC. This sequence encodes CASTSSGGAGYNEQFF.

There are many counts of this clonotype. Here the CDR3 reads CASSSGGGAYTQYF. Written as DNA, the CDR3 is TGCGCCAGCAGCTCCGGCGGGGGGGCTTATACGCAGTATTTT. The chain uses TRBV5-1 and TRBJ2-3, with 9 bases aligning to TRBD2. Germline V CDR1 and CDR2: SGHRS, YFSETQ. Trimming took 3 bases from V and 7 from J; bases not matched to a gene: 6. This CDR3 spans 14 amino acids.

The sample holds many counts of this clonotype. The CDR3 protein is CASSFRENSPLHF. Written as DNA, the CDR3 is TGTGCCAGCAGTTTCCGTGAGAATTCACCCCTCCACTTT. The V gene is TRBV27, the J gene TRBJ1-6, with unresolved D. Germline CDR1 MNHEY, CDR2 SMNVEV (reference sequence). The CDR3 runs to 13 residues. Trimming cost V 3 bases and J 7 bases, with 7 bases left between them.

This clonotype was detected ten times or more. The chain is built from TRBV7-9 and TRBJ1-5; TRBD1 matches 12 bases. This CDR3 has 15 amino acids. With V trimmed by 4 bases and J by 3 bases, 1 base remained unmatched. The germline V gene has CDR1 SEHNR and CDR2 FQNEAQ (reference sequence). DNA of the CDR3: TGTGCCAGCAGCTCGGGACAGGGGGCCAATCAGCCCCAGCATTTT. Translated: CASSSGQGANQPQHF.